The T cell receptor (beta chain) described here comes from a study of blood T cells in healthy people across ages. Study-wide results and limits: Because donor CMV status was unknown, expanded clonotype changes were possibly confounded.

This clonotype turned up a few times. The antigen is unknown. Primers used in a second PCR of roughly 7 to 12 cycles were a sample-barcoded 5' primer and a J-beta primer mix. Via MiXCR, TCRdb re-called the 5' RACE reads, giving one row per CDR3 protein. The table lists 700,000 or so distinct CDR3 sequences, approximately 22% of them singletons, with less than 25% in the top ten. Germline CDR1 reads SQVTM; CDR2 reads ANQGSEA. Trimming stripped 4 bases from V and 5 bases from J, with 14 bases between. This CDR3 contains 13 residues. V usage is TRBV29-1 and J usage is TRBJ1-1; D possibly corresponds to TRBD1 (6 bases). The TCR originated in a man between 65 and 80 years old in good health. The sample taken for sequencing was blood. The CDR3 DNA reads as TGCAGCGTTGGAGCAGGGGCTGAGACTGAAGCTTTCTTT. It specifies CSVGAGAETEAFF.